This TCR beta chain was recovered during a study of T cells in Graves' hyperthyroidism and ophthalmopathy. From RNA transcripts, TCR beta CDR3 regions were amplified. An initial round of RT-PCR targeting the TCR CDR3 relied on the HTBI primer set. Using its own MiXCR run on the multiplex PCR reads, TCRdb lists one record per CDR3 protein. The profile shows 500,000 to 600,000 distinct CDR3 sequences, 16% of them singletons. The V gene's germline CDR1 is ENHRY and CDR2 SYGVKD. There are 13 residues in the CDR3. Trimming took 10 bases from V and 1 from J, leaving 11 bases between them. The J gene is TRBJ1-5, the V gene TRBV10-3, with a possible D match to TRBD1 (5 bases). The TCR sequence derives from a woman in her late teens or twenties with Graves' hyperthyroidism. The specimen sequenced was blood. The DNA of the CDR3 is TGTGCCACCGGGACTGAAAGCAATCAGCCCCAGCATTTT. The encoded protein is CATGTESNQPQHF.